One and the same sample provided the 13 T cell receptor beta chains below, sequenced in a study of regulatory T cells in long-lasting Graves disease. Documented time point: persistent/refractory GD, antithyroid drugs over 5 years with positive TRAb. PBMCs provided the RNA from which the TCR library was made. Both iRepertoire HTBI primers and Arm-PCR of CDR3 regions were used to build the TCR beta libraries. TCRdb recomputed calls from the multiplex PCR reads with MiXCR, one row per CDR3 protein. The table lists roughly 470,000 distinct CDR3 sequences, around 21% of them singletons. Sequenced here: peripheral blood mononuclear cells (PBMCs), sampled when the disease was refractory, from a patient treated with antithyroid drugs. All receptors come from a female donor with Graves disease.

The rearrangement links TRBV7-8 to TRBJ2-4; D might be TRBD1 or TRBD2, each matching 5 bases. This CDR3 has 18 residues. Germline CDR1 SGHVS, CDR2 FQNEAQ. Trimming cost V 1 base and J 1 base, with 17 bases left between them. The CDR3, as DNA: TGTGCCAGCAGCTTAGGGGGGTCGCGGAGGTCCGCCAAAAACATTCAGTACTTC. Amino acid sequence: CASSLGGSRRSAKNIQYF. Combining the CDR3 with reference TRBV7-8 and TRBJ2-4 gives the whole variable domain GAGVSQSPRYKVAKRGQDVALRCDPISGHVSLFWYQQALGQGPEFLTYFQNEAQLDKSGLPSDRFFAERPEGSVSTLKIQRTQQEDSAVYLCASSLGGSRRSAKNIQYFGAGTRLSVL.

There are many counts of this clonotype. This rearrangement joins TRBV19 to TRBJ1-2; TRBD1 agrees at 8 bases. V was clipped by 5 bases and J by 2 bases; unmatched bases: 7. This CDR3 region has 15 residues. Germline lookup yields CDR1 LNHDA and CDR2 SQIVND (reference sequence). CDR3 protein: CASSASGGGNYGYTF. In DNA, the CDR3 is TGTGCCAGTAGTGCCTCAGGGGGCGGAAACTATGGCTACACCTTC.

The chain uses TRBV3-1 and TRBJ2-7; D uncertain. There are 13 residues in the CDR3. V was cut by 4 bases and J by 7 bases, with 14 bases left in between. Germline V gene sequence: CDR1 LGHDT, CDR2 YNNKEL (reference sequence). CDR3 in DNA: TGTGCCAGCAGCCGACCGGGCGGTTTAGAGCAGTACTTC. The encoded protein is CASSRPGGLEQYF.

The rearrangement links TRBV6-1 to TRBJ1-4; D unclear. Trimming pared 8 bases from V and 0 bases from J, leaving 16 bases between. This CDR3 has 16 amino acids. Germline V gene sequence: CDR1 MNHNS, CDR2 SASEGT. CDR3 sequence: CASFTYPGATNEKLFF. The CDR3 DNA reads TGTGCCAGCTTCACTTACCCGGGTGCAACTAATGAAAAACTGTTTTTT.

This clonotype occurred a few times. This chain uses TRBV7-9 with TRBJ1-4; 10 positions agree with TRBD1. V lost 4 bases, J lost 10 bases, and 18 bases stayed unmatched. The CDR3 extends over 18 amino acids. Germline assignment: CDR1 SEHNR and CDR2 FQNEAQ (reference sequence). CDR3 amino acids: CASSSDRGRGGRRGKLFF. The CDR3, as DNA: TGTGCCAGCAGCTCCGACAGGGGGCGAGGTGGAAGGCGGGGAAAACTGTTTTTT.

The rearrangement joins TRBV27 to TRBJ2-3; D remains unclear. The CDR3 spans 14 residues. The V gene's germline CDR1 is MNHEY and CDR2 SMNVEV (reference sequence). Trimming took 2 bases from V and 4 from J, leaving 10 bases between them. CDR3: CASSLNMIPDTQYF. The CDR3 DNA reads TGTGCCAGCAGTTTAAACATGATCCCAGATACGCAGTATTTT.

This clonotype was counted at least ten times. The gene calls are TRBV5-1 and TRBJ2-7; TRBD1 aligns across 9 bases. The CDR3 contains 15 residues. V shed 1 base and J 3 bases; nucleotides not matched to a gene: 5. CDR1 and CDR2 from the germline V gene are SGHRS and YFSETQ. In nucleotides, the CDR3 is TGCGCCAGCAGCTTGAGACAGGGGGGGTTCTACGAGCAGTACTTC. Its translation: CASSLRQGGFYEQYF.

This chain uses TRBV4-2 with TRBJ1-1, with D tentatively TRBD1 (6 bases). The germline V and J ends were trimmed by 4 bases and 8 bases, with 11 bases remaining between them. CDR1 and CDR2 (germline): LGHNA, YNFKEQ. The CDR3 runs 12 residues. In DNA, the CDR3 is TGTGCCAGCAGCCGGCCCGACAGGGAAGCTTTCTTT. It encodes CASSRPDREAFF.

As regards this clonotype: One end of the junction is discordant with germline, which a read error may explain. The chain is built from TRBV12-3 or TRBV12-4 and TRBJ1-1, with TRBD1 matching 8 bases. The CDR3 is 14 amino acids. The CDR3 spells CACSSTGVGTEAFF. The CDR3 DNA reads TGTGCCTGCAGTTCGACAGGGGTGGGAACTGAAGCTTTCTTT.

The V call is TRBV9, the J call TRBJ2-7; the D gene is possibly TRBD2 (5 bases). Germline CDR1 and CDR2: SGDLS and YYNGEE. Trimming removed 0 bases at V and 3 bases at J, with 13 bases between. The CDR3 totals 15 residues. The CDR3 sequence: CASSVGRSGLYEQYF. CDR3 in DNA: TGTGCCAGCAGCGTAGGACGGAGCGGCCTCTACGAGCAGTACTTC.

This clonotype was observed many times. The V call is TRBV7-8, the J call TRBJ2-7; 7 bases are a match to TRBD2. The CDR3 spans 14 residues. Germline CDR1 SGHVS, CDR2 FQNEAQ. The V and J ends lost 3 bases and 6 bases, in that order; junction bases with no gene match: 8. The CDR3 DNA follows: TGTGCCAGCAGCTTCGTCGGAATAGCGGGCGAGCAGTACTTC. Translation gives CASSFVGIAGEQYF.

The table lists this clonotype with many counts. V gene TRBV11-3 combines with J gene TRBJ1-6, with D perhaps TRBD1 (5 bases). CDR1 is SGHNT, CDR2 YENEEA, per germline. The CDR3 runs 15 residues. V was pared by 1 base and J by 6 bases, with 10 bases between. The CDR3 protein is CASSLGGGANSPLHF. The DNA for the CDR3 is TGTGCCAGCAGCTTAGGGGGGGGTGCTAATTCACCCCTCCACTTT.

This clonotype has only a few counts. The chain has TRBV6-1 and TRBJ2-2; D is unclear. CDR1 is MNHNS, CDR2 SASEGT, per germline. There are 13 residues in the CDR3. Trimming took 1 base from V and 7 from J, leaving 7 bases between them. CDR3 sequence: CASSEVNGGELFF. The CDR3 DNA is TGTGCCAGCAGTGAAGTAAATGGCGGGGAGCTGTTTTTT.